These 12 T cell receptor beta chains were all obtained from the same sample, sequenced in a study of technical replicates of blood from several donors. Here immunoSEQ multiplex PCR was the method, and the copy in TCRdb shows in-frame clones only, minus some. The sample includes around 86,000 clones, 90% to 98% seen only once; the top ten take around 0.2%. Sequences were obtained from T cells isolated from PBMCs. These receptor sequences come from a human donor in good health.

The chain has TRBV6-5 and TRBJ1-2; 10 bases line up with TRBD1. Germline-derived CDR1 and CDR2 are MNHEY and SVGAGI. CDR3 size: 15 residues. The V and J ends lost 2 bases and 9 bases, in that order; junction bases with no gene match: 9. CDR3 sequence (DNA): TGTGCCAGCAGTTACGATCCCGGACAGGGGGTTAGCTACACCTTC. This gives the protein CASSYDPGQGVSYTF.

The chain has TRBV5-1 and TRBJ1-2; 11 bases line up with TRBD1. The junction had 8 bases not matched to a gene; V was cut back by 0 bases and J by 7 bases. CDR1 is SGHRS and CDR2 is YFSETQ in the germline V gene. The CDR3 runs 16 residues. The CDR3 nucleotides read TGCGCCAGCAGCTTGGAACCCGGACAGGGGGCTTCTGGCTACACCTTC. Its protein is CASSLEPGQGASGYTF.

CDR3 residues: CASSSSGQPTDTQYF. CDR3 nucleotide sequence: TGTGCCAGCAGTTCCTCAGGACAGCCCACAGATACGCAGTATTTT. The chain carries TRBV6-6 and TRBJ2-3, with a weak D call TRBD1 (6 bases). With 4 bases removed from V and 2 bases from J, the gap between germline ends came to 13 bases. Germline CDR1 is MNHNY and CDR2 is SVGAGI (reference sequence). The CDR3 runs to 15 residues.

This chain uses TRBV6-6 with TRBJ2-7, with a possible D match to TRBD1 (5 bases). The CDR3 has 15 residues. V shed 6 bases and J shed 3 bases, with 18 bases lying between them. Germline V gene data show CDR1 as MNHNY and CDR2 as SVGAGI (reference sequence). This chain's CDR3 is CASSPGLRNGYEQYF. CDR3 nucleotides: TGTGCCAGCAGCCCAGGGTTAAGGAACGGCTACGAGCAGTACTTC.

DNA for the CDR3: TGCGCCAGCAGTTCGGGGCAGGGGGGCTTTACGGGCGCCTACGAGCAGTACTTC. Protein: CASSSGQGGFTGAYEQYF. The chain has TRBV5-1 and TRBJ2-7; a possible D gene is TRBD1 (7 bases). The length of the CDR3 is 18 residues. V gave up 5 bases and J gave up 2 bases, with 26 bases separating them. Per germline, CDR1 SGHRS and CDR2 YFSETQ.

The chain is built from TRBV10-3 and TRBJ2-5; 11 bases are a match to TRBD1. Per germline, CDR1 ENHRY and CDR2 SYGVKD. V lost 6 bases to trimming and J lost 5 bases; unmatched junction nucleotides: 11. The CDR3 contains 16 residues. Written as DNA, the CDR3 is TGTGCCATCAGCCCTATAGGGACAGGGGGAAGGGAGACCCAGTACTTC. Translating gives CAISPIGTGGRETQYF.

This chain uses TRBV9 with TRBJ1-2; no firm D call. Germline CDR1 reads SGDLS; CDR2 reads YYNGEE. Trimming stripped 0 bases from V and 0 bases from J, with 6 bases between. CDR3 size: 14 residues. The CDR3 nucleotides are TGTGCCAGCAGCGTAGGAGGTCCTAACTATGGCTACACCTTC. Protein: CASSVGGPNYGYTF. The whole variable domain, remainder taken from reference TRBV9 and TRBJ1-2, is DSGVTQTPKHLITATGQRVTLRCSPRSGDLSVYWYQQSLDQGLQFLIQYYNGEERAKGNILERFSAQQFPDLHSELNLSSLELGDSALYFCASSVGGPNYGYTFGSGTRLTVV.

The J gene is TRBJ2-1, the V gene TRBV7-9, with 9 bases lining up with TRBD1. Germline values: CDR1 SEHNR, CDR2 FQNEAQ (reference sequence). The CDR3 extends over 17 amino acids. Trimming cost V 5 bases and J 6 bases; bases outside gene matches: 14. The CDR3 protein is CASSHTRTGQGFNEQFF. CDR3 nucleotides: TGTGCCAGCAGCCATACCAGAACGGGACAGGGTTTCAATGAGCAGTTCTTC. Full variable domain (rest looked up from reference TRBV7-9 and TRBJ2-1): DTGVSQNPRHKITKRGQNVTFRCDPISEHNRLYWYRQTLGQGPEFLTYFQNEAQLEKSRLLSDRFSAERPKGSFSTLEIQRTEQGDSAMYLCASSHTRTGQGFNEQFFGPGTRLTVL.

In DNA form, the CDR3 reads TGTGCCAGCAGTGAAGGGGTGGGCTCAAATGAAAAACTGTTTTTT. Its protein product is CASSEGVGSNEKLFF. The J gene is TRBJ1-4, the V gene TRBV2, with D unresolved. The V and J ends lost 1 base and 5 bases respectively, with 11 bases between them. The CDR3 extends over 15 amino acids. In germline, CDR1 is SNHLY, CDR2 FYNNEI.

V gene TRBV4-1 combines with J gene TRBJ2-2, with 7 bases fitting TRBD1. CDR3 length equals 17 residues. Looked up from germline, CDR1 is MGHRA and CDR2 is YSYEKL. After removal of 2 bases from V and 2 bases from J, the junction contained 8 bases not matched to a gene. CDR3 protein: CASSQQGQSFNTGELFF. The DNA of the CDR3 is TGCGCCAGCAGCCAACAGGGACAGTCGTTTAACACCGGGGAGCTGTTTTTT.

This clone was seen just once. CDR3 protein: CASSPTVAVNQPQHF. CDR3 nucleotide sequence: TGTGCCAGCAGTCCCACCGTGGCGGTCAATCAGCCCCAGCATTTT. The V gene is TRBV27, the J gene TRBJ1-5; D gene ambiguous. The CDR3 totals 15 residues. The germline gives CDR1 MNHEY, CDR2 SMNVEV (reference sequence). With 5 bases removed from V and 3 bases from J, the gap between germline ends came to 14 bases.

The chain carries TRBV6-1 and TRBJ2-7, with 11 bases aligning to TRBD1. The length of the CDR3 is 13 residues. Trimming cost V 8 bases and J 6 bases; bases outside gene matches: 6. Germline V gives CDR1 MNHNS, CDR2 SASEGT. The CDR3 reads CASPGQGGGEQYF. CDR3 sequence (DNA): TGTGCCAGCCCGGGACAGGGGGGGGGCGAGCAGTACTTC.